Shown below are 5 T cell receptor beta chains from a single sample sequenced in a study of CD8 T cells in Susac syndrome. With random hexamers, reverse transcription was performed on about 0.45 to 1 ug of RNA. Via MiXCR, TCRdb re-called the immunoSEQ multiplex PCR reads, giving one row per CDR3 protein. The table records some 96,000 distinct CDR3 sequences, 95% of them present only once. Sequenced sample: CD8+ T cells from PBMCs. The origin of the receptors is a human donor with Susac syndrome.

This clonotype was recorded a few times. This chain connects TRBV9 to TRBJ2-5, with TRBD2 matching over 7 bases. Germline assignment: CDR1 SGDLS and CDR2 YYNGEE. The CDR3 totals 14 residues. V trimming: 2 bases; J trimming: 2 bases; junction bases outside the gene matches: 3. CDR3 residues: CASSVAGGQETQYF. Here the CDR3 DNA reads TGTGCCAGCAGCGTGGCCGGGGGGCAAGAGACCCAGTACTTC.

V gene TRBV18 combines with J gene TRBJ1-5, with D perhaps matching TRBD1 (6 bases). Trimming left V 3 bases short and J 6 bases short, with 15 bases between. Germline CDR1 is KGHSH and CDR2 is LQKENI. This CDR3 has 15 amino acids. CDR3 protein: CASSPTEGGGQPQHF. The CDR3 nucleotides are TGTGCCAGCTCACCGACGGAGGGAGGGGGTCAGCCCCAGCATTTT.

This sequence joins TRBV28 and TRBJ2-7; no firm D call. Germline CDR1 MDHEN, CDR2 SYDVKM. The CDR3 sequence is 12 residues long. Trimming shortened V by 7 bases and J by 0 bases, and 7 bases separated the two germline ends. In DNA form, the CDR3 reads TGTGCCAGCAAGGGTAGCTCCTACGAGCAGTACTTC. It codes for CASKGSSYEQYF.

This clonotype has only a few counts. The chain recombines TRBV12-3 or TRBV12-4 with TRBJ2-3; no definite D call. The CDR3 is made up of 14 amino acids. Trimming left V 3 bases short and J 3 bases short, with 10 bases between. The CDR3 loop is CASSLVGVTDTQYF. The CDR3 DNA reads TGTGCCAGCAGTTTGGTAGGAGTTACAGATACGCAGTATTTT.

This clonotype has just one count. CDR3 in amino acids: CASIGGAEAFF. The DNA of the CDR3 is TGTGCCAGCATAGGGGGGGCTGAAGCTTTCTTT. The chain has TRBV25-1 and TRBJ1-1; D possibly corresponds to TRBD1 (6 bases). The CDR3 extends over 11 amino acids. Trimming pared 7 bases from V and 6 bases from J, leaving 9 bases between. Germline assignment: CDR1 MGHDK and CDR2 SYGVNS.